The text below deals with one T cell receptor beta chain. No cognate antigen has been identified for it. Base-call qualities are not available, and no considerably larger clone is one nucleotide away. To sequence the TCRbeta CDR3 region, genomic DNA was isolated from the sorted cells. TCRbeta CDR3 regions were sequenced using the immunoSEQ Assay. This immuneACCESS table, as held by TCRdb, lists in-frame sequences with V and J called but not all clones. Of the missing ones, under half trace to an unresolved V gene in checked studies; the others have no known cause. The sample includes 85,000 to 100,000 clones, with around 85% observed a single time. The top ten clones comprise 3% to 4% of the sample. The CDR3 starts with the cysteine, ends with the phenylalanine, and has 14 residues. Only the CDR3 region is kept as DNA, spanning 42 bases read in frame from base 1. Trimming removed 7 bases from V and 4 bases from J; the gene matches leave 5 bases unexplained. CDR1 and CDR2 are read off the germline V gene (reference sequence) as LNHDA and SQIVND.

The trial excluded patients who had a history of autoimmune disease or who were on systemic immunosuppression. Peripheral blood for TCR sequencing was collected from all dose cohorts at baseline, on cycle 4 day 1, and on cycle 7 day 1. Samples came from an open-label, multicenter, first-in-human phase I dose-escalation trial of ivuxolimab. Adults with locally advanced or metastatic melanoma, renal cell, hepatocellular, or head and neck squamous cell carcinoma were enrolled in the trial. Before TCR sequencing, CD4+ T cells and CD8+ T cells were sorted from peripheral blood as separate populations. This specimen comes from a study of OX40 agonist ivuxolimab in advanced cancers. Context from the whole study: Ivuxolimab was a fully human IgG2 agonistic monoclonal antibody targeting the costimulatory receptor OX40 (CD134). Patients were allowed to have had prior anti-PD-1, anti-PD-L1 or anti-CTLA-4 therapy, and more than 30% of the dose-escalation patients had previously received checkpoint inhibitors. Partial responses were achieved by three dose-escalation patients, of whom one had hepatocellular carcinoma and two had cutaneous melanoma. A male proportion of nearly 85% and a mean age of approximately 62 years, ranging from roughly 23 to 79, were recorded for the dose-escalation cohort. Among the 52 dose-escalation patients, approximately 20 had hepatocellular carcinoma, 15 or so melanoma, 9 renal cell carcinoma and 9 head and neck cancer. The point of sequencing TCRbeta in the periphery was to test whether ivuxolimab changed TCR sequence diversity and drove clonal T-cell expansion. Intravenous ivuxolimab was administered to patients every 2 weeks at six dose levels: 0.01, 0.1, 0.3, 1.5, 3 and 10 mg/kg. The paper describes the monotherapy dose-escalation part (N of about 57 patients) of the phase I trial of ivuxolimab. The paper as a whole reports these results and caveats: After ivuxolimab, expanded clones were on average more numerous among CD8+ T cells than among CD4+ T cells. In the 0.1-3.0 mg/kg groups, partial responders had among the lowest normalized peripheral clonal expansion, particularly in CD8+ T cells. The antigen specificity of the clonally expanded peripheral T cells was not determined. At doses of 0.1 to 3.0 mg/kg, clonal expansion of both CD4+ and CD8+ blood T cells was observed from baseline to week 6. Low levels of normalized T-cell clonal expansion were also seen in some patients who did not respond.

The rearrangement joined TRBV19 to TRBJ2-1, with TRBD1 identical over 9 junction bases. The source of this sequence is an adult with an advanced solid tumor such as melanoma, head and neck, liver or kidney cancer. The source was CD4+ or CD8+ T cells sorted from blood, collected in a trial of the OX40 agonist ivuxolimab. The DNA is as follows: TGTGCCAGTAAGGTGACAGGGGGTTACAATGAGCAGTTCTTC. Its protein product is CASKVTGGYNEQFF.